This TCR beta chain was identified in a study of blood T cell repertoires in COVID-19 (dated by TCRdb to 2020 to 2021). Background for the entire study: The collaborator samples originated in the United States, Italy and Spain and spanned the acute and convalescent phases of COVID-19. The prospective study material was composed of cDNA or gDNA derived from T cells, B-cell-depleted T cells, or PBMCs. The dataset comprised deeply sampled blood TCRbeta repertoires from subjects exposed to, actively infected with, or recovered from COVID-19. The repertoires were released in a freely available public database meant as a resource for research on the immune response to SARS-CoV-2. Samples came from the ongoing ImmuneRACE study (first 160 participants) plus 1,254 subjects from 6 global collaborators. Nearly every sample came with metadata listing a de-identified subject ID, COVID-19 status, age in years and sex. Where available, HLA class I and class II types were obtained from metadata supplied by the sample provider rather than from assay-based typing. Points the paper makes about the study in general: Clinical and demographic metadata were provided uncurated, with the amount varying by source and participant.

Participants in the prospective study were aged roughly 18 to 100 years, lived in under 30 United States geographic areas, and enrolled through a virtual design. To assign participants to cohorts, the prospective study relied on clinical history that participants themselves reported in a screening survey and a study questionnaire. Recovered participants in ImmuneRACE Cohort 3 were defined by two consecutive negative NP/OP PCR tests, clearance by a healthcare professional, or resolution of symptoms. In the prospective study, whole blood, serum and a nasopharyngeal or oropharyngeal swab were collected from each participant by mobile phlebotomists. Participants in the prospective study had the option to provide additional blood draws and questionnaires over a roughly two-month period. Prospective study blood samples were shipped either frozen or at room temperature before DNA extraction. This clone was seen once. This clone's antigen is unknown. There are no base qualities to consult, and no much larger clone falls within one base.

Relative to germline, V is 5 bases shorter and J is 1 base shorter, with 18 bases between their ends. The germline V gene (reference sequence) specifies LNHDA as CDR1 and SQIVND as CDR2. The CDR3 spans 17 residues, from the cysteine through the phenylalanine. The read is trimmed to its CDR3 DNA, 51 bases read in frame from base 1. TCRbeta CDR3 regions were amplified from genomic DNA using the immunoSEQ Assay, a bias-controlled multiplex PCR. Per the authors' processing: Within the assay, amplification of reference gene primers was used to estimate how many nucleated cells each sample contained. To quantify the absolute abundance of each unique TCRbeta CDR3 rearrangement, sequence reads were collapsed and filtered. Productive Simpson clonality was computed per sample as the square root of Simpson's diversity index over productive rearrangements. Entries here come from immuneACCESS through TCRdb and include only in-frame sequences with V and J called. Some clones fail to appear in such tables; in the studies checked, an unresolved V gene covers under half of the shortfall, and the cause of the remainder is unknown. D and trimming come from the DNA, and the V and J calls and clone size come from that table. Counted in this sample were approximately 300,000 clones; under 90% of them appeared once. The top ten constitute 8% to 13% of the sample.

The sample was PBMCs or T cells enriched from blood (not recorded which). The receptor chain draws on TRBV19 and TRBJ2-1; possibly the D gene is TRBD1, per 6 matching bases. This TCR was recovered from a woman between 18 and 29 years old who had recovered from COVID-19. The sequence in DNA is TGTGCCAGTAGTCCCTCCCTCGGGACAATTTCCTACAATGAGCAGTTCTTC. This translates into CASSPSLGTISYNEQFF.